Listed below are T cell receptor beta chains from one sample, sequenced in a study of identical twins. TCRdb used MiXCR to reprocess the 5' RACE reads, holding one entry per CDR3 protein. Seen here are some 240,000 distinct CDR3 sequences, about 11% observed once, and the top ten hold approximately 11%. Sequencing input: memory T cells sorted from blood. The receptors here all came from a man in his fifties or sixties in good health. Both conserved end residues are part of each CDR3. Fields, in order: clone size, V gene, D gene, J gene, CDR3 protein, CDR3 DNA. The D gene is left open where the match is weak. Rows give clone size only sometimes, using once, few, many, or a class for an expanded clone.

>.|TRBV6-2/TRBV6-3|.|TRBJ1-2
CASSYSQQPARGYTF
TGTGCCAGCAGTTACTCTCAACAGCCGGCGAGGGGCTACACCTTC
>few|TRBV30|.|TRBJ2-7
CAWSLFYEQYF
TGTGCCTGGAGCCTGTTTTACGAGCAGTACTTC
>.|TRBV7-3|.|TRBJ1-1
CASSPDRTNTEAFF
TGTGCCAGCAGTCCTGACAGGACGAACACTGAAGCTTTCTTT
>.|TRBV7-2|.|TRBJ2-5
CASSLAGWNRETQYF
TGTGCCAGCAGCTTAGCGGGGTGGAATCGGGAGACCCAGTACTTC
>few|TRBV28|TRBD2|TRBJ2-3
CASTTGSGRVTQYF
TGTGCCAGCACCACTGGATCCGGGAGGGTTACGCAGTATTTT
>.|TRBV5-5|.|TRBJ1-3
CASSLQREGGNTIYF
TGTGCCAGCAGCCTGCAGAGGGAGGGTGGAAACACCATATATTTT
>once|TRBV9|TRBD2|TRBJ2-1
CASSVATASGSKQFF
TGTGCCAGCAGCGTAGCTACTGCTAGCGGGAGCAAGCAGTTCTTC
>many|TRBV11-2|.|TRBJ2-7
CASSLMQATHEQYF
TGTGCCAGCAGCTTAATGCAGGCCACCCACGAGCAGTACTTC
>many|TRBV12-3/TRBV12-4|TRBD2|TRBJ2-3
CASRQREATDTQYF
TGTGCCAGCCGGCAGCGGGAGGCCACAGATACGCAGTATTTT
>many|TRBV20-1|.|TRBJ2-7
CSARDTQGLRYEQYF
TGCAGTGCTAGAGATACGCAGGGTCTACGGTACGAGCAGTACTTC
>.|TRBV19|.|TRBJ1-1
CASSIDSGVGEAFF
TGTGCCAGTAGTATAGACAGCGGGGTTGGTGAAGCTTTCTTT
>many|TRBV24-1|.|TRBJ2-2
CATSDTPGQSPGELFF
TGTGCCACCAGTGATACCCCAGGACAAAGCCCCGGGGAGCTGTTTTTT
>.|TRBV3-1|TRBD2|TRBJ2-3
CASSPKGTSSDTQYF
TGTGCCAGCAGTCCGAAGGGGACTAGCTCGGATACGCAGTATTTT
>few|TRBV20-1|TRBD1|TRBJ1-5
CSAIQGTGNQPQHF
TGCAGTGCTATCCAGGGGACAGGCAATCAGCCCCAGCATTTT
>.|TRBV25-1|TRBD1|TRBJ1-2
CASSVTGVRGYTF
TGTGCCAGCAGTGTAACAGGGGTGCGCGGCTACACCTTC
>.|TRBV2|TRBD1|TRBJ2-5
CASSAGQGAAETQYF
TGTGCCAGCAGTGCTGGGCAGGGGGCAGCGGAGACCCAGTACTTC
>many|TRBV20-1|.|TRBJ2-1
CSARLNEQFF
TGCAGTGCTAGACTCAATGAGCAGTTCTTC
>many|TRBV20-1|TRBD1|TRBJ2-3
CSARGTGGTDTQYF
TGCAGTGCCCGGGGGACAGGGGGCACAGATACGCAGTATTTT
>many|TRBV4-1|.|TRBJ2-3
CASSQVTPTDTQYF
TGCGCCAGCAGCCAAGTCACACCCACAGATACGCAGTATTTT
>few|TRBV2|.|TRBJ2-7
CASRISPLVEQYF
TGTGCCAGCCGGATCTCGCCCCTGGTGGAGCAGTACTTC
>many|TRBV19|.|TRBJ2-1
CASSIGFSYNEQFF
TGTGCCAGTAGTATAGGGTTCTCCTACAATGAGCAGTTCTTC
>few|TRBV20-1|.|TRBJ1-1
CSARDLGAVNTEAFF
TGCAGTGCTAGAGATCTTGGGGCGGTGAACACTGAAGCTTTCTTT
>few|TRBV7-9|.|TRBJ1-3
CASSPPGASGNTIYF
TGTGCCAGCAGCCCGCCGGGGGCTTCTGGAAACACCATATATTTT
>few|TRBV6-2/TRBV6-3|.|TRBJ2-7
CASKLRVYYEQYF
TGTGCCAGCAAACTAAGGGTGTACTACGAGCAGTACTTC
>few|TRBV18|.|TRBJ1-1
CASSPQPEIMNTEAFF
TGTGCCAGCTCACCGCAGCCAGAGATAATGAACACTGAAGCTTTCTTT
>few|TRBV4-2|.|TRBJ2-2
CASSQVSQTNTGELFF
TGTGCCAGCAGCCAAGTCTCCCAGACGAACACCGGGGAGCTGTTTTTT
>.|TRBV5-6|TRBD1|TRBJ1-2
CASSRQGPFGYTF
TGTGCCAGCAGCCGACAGGGGCCTTTTGGCTACACCTTC
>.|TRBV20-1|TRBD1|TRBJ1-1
CSARVGAGTGIPEAFF
TGCAGTGCTAGAGTAGGTGCCGGGACAGGCATTCCTGAAGCTTTCTTT
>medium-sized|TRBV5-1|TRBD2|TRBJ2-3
CASSLSGRDTDTQYF
TGCGCCAGCAGCTTGAGCGGGAGGGACACAGATACGCAGTATTTT
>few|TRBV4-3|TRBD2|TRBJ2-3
CASSQTTSGPTDTQYF
TGCGCCAGCAGCCAGACCACTAGCGGGCCCACAGATACGCAGTATTTT
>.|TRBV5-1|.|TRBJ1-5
CASSPAGGQHQPQHF
TGCGCCAGCAGTCCGGCGGGGGGCCAACACCAGCCCCAGCATTTT
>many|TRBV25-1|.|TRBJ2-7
CASRTARLQYF
TGTGCCAGCCGGACAGCCAGGTTGCAGTACTTC
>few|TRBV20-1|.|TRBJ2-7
CSASRPNYEQYF
TGCAGTGCTAGTCGACCGAACTACGAGCAGTACTTC
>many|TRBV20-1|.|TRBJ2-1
CSARDPVPPGEQFF
TGCAGTGCTAGAGATCCCGTACCCCCTGGTGAGCAGTTCTTC
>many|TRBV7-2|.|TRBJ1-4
CASSLAGRANEKLFF
TGTGCCAGCAGCTTAGCGGGGAGGGCTAATGAAAAACTGTTTTTT
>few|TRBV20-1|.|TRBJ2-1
CSALRDLGWEQFF
TGCAGTGCTCTCCGGGACTTGGGATGGGAGCAGTTCTTC